This entry lists 9 T cell receptor beta chains sequenced from one sample in a study of identical twins. TCRdb ran MiXCR on the 5' RACE reads and lists one entry per CDR3 protein. The table lists under 400,000 distinct CDR3 sequences, 9% to 10% of them singletons. Sequenced: naive T cells sorted from blood. The receptors derive from a woman aged 45 to 65 in good health.

This clonotype was observed a handful of times. The V and J genes are TRBV24-1 and TRBJ2-1, with 13 bases matching TRBD2. Losses at the gene ends were 4 bases for V and 2 bases for J; bases not matched to a gene: 4. CDR1 is KGHDR and CDR2 is SFDVKD in the germline V gene. This CDR3 spans 17 amino acids. CDR3 residues: CATSDPTSGRAYNEQFF. The DNA of the CDR3 is TGTGCCACCAGTGACCCCACTAGCGGGAGGGCCTACAATGAGCAGTTCTTC.

J is TRBJ2-1 and V is TRBV12-3 or TRBV12-4, with D hard to call. The CDR3 covers 12 residues. Trimming took off 1 base at V and 9 bases at J, with 7 bases between the two ends. Here the CDR3 DNA reads TGTGCCAGCAGTTTAGTTAGGATTGAGCAGTTCTTC. This translates into CASSLVRIEQFF.

The V and J genes are TRBV27 and TRBJ2-5, with 7 bases identical to TRBD2. V lost 3 bases and J lost 2; bases outside the gene matches: 6. CDR1 and CDR2 (germline): MNHEY, SMNVEV (reference sequence). This CDR3 has 15 amino acids. The CDR3 loop is CASSFEGRGQETQYF. The DNA for the CDR3 is TGTGCCAGCAGTTTTGAAGGGAGGGGTCAAGAGACCCAGTACTTC.

The chain links TRBV15 to TRBJ1-1; D gene ambiguous. Trimming shortened V by 3 bases and J by 1 base, and 18 bases separated the two germline ends. Germline CDR1 is LNHNV and CDR2 is YYDKDF (reference sequence). The CDR3 has 17 residues. The CDR3 sequence: CATSSSSLRTPNTEAFF. CDR3 sequence (DNA): TGTGCCACCAGCAGCAGCTCACTGCGGACCCCGAACACTGAAGCTTTCTTT.

This clonotype was counted a few times. The V and J genes are TRBV30 and TRBJ1-1; D gene ambiguous. Germline V gene lookup returns CDR1 GTSNPN and CDR2 SVGIG (reference sequence). The CDR3 is made up of 11 amino acids. Trimming stripped 0 bases from V and 3 bases from J, with 2 bases between. The CDR3 protein is CAWSVDTEAFF. The CDR3, as DNA: TGTGCCTGGAGTGTAGACACTGAAGCTTTCTTT. The complete variable domain, with remaining parts taken from reference TRBV30 and TRBJ1-1, reads SQTIHQWPATLVQPVGSPLSLECTVEGTSNPNLYWYRQAAGRGLQLLFYSVGIGQISSEVPQNLSASRPQDRQFILSSKKLLLSDSGFYLCAWSVDTEAFFGQGTRLTVV.

The table lists this clonotype with many counts. The chain uses TRBV5-1 and TRBJ1-1, with 8 bases identical to TRBD1. This CDR3 contains 13 residues. The J segment lost 1 base and the V segment lost 7 bases, leaving 3 bases of the junction unmatched. Germline-derived CDR1 and CDR2 are SGHRS and YFSETQ. CDR3 in DNA: TGCGCCAGCCAGGGGGCAGGGAACACTGAAGCTTTCTTT. Translating it yields CASQGAGNTEAFF.

This clonotype appeared a few times. The chain combines TRBV12-3 or TRBV12-4 with TRBJ1-1; no reliable D call. Trimming shortened V by 6 bases and J by 0 bases, and 8 bases separated the two germline ends. This CDR3 contains 13 residues. The CDR3 DNA is TGTGCCAGCAGACTCGGAATGAACACTGAAGCTTTCTTT. Translated: CASRLGMNTEAFF.

This clonotype was seen a handful of times. The rearrangement links TRBV25-1 to TRBJ2-1, with 10 bases aligning to TRBD2. Germline CDR1 reads MGHDK; CDR2 reads SYGVNS. J lost 3 bases, V lost 3 bases, and 2 bases had no gene match. The CDR3 has 15 residues. The CDR3 region is CASSEVAGGYNEQFF. The CDR3 DNA reads TGTGCCAGCAGTGAGGTAGCGGGAGGCTACAATGAGCAGTTCTTC.

This clonotype was counted ten times or more. The V call is TRBV2, the J call TRBJ2-1; TRBD2 aligns across 12 bases. From germline, CDR1 is SNHLY and CDR2 FYNNEI. The trim removed 5 bases at V and 4 bases at J, leaving 12 bases unmatched. The CDR3 loop spans 18 amino acids. CDR3 residues: CASSRYPRTSGKYNEQFF. CDR3 sequence (DNA): TGTGCCAGCAGTCGATACCCTAGGACTAGCGGGAAATACAATGAGCAGTTCTTC. The whole variable domain, filled in from reference TRBV2 and TRBJ2-1, reads EPEVTQTPSHQVTQMGQEVILRCVPISNHLYFYWYRQILGQKVEFLVSFYNNEISEKSEIFDDQFSVERPDGSNFTLKIRSTKLEDSAMYFCASSRYPRTSGKYNEQFFGPGTRLTVL.